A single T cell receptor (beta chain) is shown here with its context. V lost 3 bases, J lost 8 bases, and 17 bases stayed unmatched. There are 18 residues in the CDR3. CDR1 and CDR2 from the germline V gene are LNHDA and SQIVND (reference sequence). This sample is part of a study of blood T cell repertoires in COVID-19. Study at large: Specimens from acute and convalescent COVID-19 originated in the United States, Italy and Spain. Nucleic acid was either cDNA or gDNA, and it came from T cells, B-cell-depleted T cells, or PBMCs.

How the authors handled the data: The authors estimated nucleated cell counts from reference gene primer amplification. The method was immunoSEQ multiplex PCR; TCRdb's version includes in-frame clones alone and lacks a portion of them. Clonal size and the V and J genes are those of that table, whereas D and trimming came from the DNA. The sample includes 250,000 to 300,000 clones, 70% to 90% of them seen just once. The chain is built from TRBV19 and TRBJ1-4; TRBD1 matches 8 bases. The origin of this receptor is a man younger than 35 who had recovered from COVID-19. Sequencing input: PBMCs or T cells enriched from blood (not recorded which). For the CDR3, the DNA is TGTGCCAGTAGTATGTCGGACAGGGTCCTGGGGATTAAAGAAAAACTGTTTTTT. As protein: CASSMSDRVLGIKEKLFF.